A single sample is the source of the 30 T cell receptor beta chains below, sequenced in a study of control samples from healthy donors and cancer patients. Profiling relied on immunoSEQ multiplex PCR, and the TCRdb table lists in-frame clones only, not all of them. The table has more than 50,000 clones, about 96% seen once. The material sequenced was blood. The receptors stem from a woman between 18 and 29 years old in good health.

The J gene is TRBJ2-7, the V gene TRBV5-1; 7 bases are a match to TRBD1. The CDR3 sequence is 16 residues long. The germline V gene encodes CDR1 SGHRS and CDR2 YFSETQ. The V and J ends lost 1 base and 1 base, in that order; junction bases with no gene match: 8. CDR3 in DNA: TGCGCCAGCAGCTTGATCCCCGAGGGGGCTTCCTACGAGCAGTACTTC. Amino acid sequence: CASSLIPEGASYEQYF.

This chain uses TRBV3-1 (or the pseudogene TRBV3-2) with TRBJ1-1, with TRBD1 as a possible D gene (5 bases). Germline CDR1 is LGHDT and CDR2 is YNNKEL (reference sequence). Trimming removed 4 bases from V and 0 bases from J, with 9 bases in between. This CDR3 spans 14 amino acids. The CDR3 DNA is TGTGCCAGCAGCCGGGGCAGACTGAACACTGAAGCTTTCTTT. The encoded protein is CASSRGRLNTEAFF.

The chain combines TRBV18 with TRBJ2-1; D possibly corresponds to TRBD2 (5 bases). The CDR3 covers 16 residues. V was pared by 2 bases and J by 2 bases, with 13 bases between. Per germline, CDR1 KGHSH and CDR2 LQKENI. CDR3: CASSPSRLNPYNEQFF. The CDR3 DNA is TGTGCCAGCTCACCAAGTAGACTAAACCCCTACAATGAGCAGTTCTTC.

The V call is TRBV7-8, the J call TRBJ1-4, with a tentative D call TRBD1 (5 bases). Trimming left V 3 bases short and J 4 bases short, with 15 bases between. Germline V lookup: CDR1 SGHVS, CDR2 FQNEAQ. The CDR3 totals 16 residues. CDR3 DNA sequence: TGTGCCAGCAGCTTCATTCGGGGCCAGCTTAATGAAAAACTGTTTTTT. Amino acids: CASSFIRGQLNEKLFF.

The CDR3 is CASSIGGGNTIYF. As DNA, the CDR3 is TGTGCCAGTAGTATAGGCGGGGGAAACACCATATATTTT. The rearrangement joins TRBV19 to TRBJ1-3; the D is unclear. V lost 1 base to trimming and J lost 4 bases, with 5 bases between them. Germline V CDR1 and CDR2: LNHDA, SQIVND (reference sequence). The CDR3 totals 13 residues.

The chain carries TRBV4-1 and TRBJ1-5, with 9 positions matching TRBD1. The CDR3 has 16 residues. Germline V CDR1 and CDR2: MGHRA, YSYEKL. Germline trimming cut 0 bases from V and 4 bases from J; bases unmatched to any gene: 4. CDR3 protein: CASSQETGGANQPQHF. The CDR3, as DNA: TGCGCCAGCAGCCAAGAAACAGGGGGCGCGAATCAGCCCCAGCATTTT.

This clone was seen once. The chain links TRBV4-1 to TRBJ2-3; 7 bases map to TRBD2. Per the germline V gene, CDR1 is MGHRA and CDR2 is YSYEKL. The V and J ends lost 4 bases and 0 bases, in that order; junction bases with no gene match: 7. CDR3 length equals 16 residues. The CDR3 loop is CASSPPLATSTDTQYF. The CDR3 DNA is TGCGCCAGCAGCCCGCCACTAGCGACTAGCACAGATACGCAGTATTTT.

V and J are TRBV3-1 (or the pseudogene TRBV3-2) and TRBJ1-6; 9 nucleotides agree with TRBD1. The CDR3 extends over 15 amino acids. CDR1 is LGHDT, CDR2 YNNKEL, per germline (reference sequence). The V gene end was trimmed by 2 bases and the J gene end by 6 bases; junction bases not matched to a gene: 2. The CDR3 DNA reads TGTGCCAGCAGCCAATGGACAGGGGCTAATTCACCCCTCCACTTT. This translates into CASSQWTGANSPLHF.

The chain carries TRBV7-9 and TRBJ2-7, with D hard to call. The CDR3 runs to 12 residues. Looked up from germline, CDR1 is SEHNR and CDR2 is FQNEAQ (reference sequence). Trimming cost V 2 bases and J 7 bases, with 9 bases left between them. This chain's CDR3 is CASSLMPDEQYF. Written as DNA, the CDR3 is TGTGCCAGCAGCTTAATGCCGGATGAGCAGTACTTC.

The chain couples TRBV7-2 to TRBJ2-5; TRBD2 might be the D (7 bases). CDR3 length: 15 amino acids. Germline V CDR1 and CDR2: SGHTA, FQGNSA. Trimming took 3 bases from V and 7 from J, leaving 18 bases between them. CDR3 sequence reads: CASSLSQPGGGTQYF. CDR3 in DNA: TGTGCCAGCAGCTTGAGTCAGCCGGGGGGCGGGACCCAGTACTTC.

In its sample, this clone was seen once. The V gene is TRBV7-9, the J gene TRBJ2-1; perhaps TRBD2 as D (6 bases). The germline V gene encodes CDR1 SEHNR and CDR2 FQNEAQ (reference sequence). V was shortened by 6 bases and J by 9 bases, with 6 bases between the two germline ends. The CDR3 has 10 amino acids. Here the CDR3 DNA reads TGTGCCAGCAGGGGACTTGAGCAGTTCTTC. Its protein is CASRGLEQFF. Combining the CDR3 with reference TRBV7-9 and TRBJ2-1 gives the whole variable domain DTGVSQNPRHKITKRGQNVTFRCDPISEHNRLYWYRQTLGQGPEFLTYFQNEAQLEKSRLLSDRFSAERPKGSFSTLEIQRTEQGDSAMYLCASRGLEQFFGPGTRLTVL.

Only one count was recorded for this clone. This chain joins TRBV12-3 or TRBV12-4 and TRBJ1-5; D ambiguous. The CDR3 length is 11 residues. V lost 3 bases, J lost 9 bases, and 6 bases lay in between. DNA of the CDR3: TGTGCCAGCAGTTTCGGTGGGCCCCAGCATTTT. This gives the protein CASSFGGPQHF.

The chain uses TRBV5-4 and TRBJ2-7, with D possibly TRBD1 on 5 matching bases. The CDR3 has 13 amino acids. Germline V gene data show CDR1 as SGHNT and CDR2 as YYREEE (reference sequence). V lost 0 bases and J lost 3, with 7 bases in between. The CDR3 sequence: CASSLGQSYEQYF. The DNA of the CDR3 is TGTGCCAGCAGCTTGGGACAGAGCTACGAGCAGTACTTC.

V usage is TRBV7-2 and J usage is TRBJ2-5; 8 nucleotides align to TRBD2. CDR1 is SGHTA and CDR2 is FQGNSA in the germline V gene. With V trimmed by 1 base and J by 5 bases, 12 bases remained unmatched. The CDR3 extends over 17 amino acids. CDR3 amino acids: CASSLVGTGGIGETQYF. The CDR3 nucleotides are TGTGCCAGCAGCTTAGTTGGTACGGGGGGGATTGGTGAGACCCAGTACTTC.

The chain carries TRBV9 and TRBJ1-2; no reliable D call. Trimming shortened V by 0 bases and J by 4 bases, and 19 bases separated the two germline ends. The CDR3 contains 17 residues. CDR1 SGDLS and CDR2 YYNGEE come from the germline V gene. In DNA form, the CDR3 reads TGTGCCAGCAGCGTAGGGGTAGGAAACGGCCCAGCCTATGGCTACACCTTC. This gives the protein CASSVGVGNGPAYGYTF.

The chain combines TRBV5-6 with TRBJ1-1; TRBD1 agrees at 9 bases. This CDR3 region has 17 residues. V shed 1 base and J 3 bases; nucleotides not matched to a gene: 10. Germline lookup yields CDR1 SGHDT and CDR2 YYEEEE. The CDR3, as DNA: TGTGCCAGCAGCTTGTTGTGGACAGGGGAGAGTCACACTGAAGCTTTCTTT. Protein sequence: CASSLLWTGESHTEAFF.

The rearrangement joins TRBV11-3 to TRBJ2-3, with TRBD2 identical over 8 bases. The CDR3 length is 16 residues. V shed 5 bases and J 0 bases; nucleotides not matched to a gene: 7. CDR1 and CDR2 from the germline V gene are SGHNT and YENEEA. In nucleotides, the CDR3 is TGTGCCAGCAGCCACGGGAGGGGCCCAAGCACAGATACGCAGTATTTT. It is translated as CASSHGRGPSTDTQYF. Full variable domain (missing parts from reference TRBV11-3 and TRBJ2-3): EAGVVQSPRYKIIEKKQPVAFWCNPISGHNTLYWYLQNLGQGPELLIRYENEEAVDDSQLPKDRFSAERLKGVDSTLKIQPAELGDSAVYLCASSHGRGPSTDTQYFGPGTRLTVL.

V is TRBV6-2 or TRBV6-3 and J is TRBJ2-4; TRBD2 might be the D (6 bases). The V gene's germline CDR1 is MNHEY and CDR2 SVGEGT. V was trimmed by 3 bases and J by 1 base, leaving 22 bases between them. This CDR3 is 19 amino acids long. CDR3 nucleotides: TGTGCCAGCAGTTATGGACCGGGACTGAAGACGAATGCCAAAAACATTCAGTACTTC. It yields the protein CASSYGPGLKTNAKNIQYF.

The CDR3 DNA reads TGTGCCAGCAGTTTTGCGTCGAGCGATCAGCCCCAGCATTTT. It is translated as CASSFASSDQPQHF. The V gene is TRBV2, the J gene TRBJ1-5, with D hard to call. Trimming took 5 bases from V and 5 from J, leaving 13 bases between them. The CDR3 totals 14 residues. Germline assignment: CDR1 SNHLY and CDR2 FYNNEI. The whole variable domain, filled in from reference TRBV2 and TRBJ1-5, reads EPEVTQTPSHQVTQMGQEVILRCVPISNHLYFYWYRQILGQKVEFLVSFYNNEISEKSEIFDDQFSVERPDGSNFTLKIRSTKLEDSAMYFCASSFASSDQPQHFGDGTRLSIL.

CDR3 coding DNA: TGTGCCAGCAGTTATGGCGGACAGAGGACCTACGGCTACACCTTC. Translated, it gives CASSYGGQRTYGYTF. The chain employs TRBV6-2 or TRBV6-3 and TRBJ1-2, with D possibly being TRBD1 (6 bases). Germline V gives CDR1 MNHEY, CDR2 SVGEGT. This CDR3 region has 15 residues. V dropped 3 bases and J dropped 8 bases, with 19 bases sitting between them.

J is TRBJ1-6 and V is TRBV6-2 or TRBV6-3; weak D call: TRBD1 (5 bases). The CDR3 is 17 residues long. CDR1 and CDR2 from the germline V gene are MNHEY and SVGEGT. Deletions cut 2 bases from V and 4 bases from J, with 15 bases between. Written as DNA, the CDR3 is TGTGCCAGCAGTTACGGGGACGTGGGGGTGTATAATTCACCCCTCCACTTT. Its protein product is CASSYGDVGVYNSPLHF.

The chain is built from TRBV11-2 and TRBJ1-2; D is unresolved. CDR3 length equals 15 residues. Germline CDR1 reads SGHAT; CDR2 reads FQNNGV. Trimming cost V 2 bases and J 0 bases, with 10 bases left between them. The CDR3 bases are TGTGCCAGCAGCTTATCTGGGTTAGCTAACTATGGCTACACCTTC. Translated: CASSLSGLANYGYTF.

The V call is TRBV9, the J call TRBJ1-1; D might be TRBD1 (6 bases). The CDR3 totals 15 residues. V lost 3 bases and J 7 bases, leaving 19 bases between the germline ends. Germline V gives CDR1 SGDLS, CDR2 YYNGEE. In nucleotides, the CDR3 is TGTGCCAGCAGCGATCCCTCATTCGGGGGCGGTGAAGCTTTCTTT. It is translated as CASSDPSFGGGEAFF.

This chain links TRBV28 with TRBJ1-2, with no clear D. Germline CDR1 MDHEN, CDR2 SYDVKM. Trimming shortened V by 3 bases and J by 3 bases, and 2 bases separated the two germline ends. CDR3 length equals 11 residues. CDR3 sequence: CASSLDYGYTF. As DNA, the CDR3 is TGTGCCAGCAGTTTGGACTATGGCTACACCTTC.

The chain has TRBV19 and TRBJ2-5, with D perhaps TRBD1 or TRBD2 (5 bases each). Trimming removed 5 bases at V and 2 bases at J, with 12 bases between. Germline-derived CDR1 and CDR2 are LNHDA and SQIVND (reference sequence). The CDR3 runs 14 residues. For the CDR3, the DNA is TGTGCCAGTAGTGTGGGACCGACACAAGAGACCCAGTACTTC. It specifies CASSVGPTQETQYF. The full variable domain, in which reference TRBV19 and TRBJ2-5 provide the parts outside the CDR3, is DGGITQSPKYLFRKEGQNVTLSCEQNLNHDAMYWYRQDPGQGLRLIYYSQIVNDFQKGDIAEGYSVSREKKESFPLTVTSAQKNPTAFYLCASSVGPTQETQYFGPGTRLLVL.

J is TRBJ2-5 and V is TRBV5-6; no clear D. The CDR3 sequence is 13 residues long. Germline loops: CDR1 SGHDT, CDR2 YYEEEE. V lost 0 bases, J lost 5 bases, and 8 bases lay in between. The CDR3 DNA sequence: TGTGCCAGCAGCTTGGCCAGCGCCGAGACCCAGTACTTC. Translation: CASSLASAETQYF.

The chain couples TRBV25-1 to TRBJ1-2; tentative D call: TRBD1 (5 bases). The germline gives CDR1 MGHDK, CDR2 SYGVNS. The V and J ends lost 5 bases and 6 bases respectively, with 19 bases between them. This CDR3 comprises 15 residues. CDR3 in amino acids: CASSTRSGRLDGYTF. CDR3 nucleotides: TGTGCCAGCAGTACCCGGTCGGGACGTTTAGATGGCTACACCTTC.

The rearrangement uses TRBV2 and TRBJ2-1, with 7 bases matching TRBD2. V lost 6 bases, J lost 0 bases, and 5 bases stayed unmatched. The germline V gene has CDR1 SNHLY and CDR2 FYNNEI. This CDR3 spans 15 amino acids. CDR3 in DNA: TGTGCCAGCAGACGCGGGGGTAGCTCCTACAATGAGCAGTTCTTC. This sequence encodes CASRRGGSSYNEQFF.

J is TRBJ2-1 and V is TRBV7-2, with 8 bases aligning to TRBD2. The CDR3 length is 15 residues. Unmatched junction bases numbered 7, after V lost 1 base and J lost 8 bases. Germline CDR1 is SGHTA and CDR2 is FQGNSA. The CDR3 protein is CASSLDGGAGDEQFF. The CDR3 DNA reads TGTGCCAGCAGCTTAGACGGGGGGGCCGGTGATGAGCAGTTCTTC.

CDR3: CASSSNRGQFF. CDR3 bases: TGTGCCAGCAGTTCAAACAGGGGGCAGTTCTTC. The chain recombines TRBV12-3 or TRBV12-4 with TRBJ2-1; 7 bases fit TRBD1. This CDR3 region has 11 residues. V was clipped by 4 bases and J by 12 bases; unmatched bases: 3.